Each of the 21 T cell receptor beta chains below was sequenced from the same sample in a study of response to subunit inactivated influenza vaccine. MiXCR was run by TCRdb on the RT-PCR reads, yielding one entry per CDR3 protein. In the table there are approximately 520,000 distinct CDR3 sequences, approximately 16% of which are singletons. Sequenced here: CD4+ T cells sorted from PBMCs, sampled approximately 25 months after vaccination. The receptors derive from a man between 50 and 69 years old who received an inactivated influenza vaccine.

The V gene is TRBV12-3 or TRBV12-4, the J gene TRBJ1-4; D remains ambiguous. Deletions cut 6 bases from V and 4 bases from J, with 9 bases between. This CDR3 spans 13 amino acids. The CDR3, as DNA: TGTGCCAGCAGCCTTCAGCTTAATGAAAAACTGTTTTTT. Encoded protein: CASSLQLNEKLFF.

The chain carries TRBV5-1 and TRBJ2-1; TRBD2 matches at 13 bases. The V gene end was trimmed by 4 bases and the J gene end by 7 bases; junction bases not matched to a gene: 8. The CDR3 runs to 16 residues. Germline assignment: CDR1 SGHRS and CDR2 YFSETQ. The CDR3 region has the DNA TGCGCCAGCAGCATCCAACTAGCGGGAGGGCCGAATGAGCAGTTCTTC. This codes for CASSIQLAGGPNEQFF.

The chain couples TRBV5-1 to TRBJ1-1; D is unresolved. Germline values: CDR1 SGHRS, CDR2 YFSETQ. The CDR3 sequence is 13 residues long. Trimming left V 4 bases short and J 9 bases short, with 16 bases between. In DNA, the CDR3 is TGCGCCAGCAGCCCCATTGGGGTCACAAAAGCTTTCTTT. Protein sequence: CASSPIGVTKAFF.

This clonotype was detected ten times or more. V gene TRBV7-2 combines with J gene TRBJ2-7, with 8 bases fitting TRBD2. Germline V gives CDR1 SGHTA, CDR2 FQGNSA. The J segment lost 3 bases and the V segment lost 4 bases, leaving 2 bases of the junction unmatched. There are 13 residues in the CDR3. The CDR3 loop is CASSSGRGYEQYF. DNA for the CDR3: TGTGCCAGCAGCTCCGGGAGGGGCTACGAGCAGTACTTC.

The V gene is TRBV28, the J gene TRBJ2-7; D is tentatively TRBD1 or TRBD2 (5 bases each). Trimming left V 7 bases short and J 2 bases short, with 15 bases between. Germline lookup yields CDR1 MDHEN and CDR2 SYDVKM. The CDR3 totals 14 residues. CDR3: CASTAPGPPYEQYF. As DNA, the CDR3 is TGTGCCAGCACCGCGCCGGGACCCCCCTACGAGCAGTACTTC.

The J gene is TRBJ2-3, the V gene TRBV5-1, with no clear D. The V gene's germline CDR1 is SGHRS and CDR2 YFSETQ. The CDR3 covers 12 residues. Trimming removed 4 bases from V and 5 bases from J, with 8 bases in between. The CDR3 bases are TGCGCCAGCAGCCTCTTCAGAGATACGCAGTATTTT. Its translation is CASSLFRDTQYF.

This clonotype has a count of ten or more. This chain uses TRBV10-3 with TRBJ1-2; D remains unclear. CDR3 length: 14 residues. CDR1 and CDR2 from the germline V gene are ENHRY and SYGVKD. With 4 bases removed from V and 4 bases from J, the gap between germline ends came to 13 bases. The CDR3 DNA sequence: TGTGCCATCAGTGCCTTGGATTTGGCCTATGGCTACACCTTC. It yields the protein CAISALDLAYGYTF.

This clonotype was picked up many times. The chain carries TRBV12-3 or TRBV12-4 and TRBJ2-7; D remains ambiguous. The CDR3 runs 14 residues. V gave up 1 base and J gave up 7 bases, with 14 bases separating them. The CDR3 spells CASSLGGSIGEQYF. CDR3 bases: TGTGCCAGCAGTTTAGGTGGCTCCATAGGGGAGCAGTACTTC.

This clonotype was found a few times. J is TRBJ2-7 and V is TRBV6-5; 10 bases align to TRBD2. CDR1 is MNHEY, CDR2 SVGAGI, per germline. J lost 4 bases, V lost 2 bases, and 8 bases had no gene match. This CDR3 spans 16 amino acids. The CDR3 protein is CASSYGQLAGVYEQYF. In DNA, the CDR3 is TGTGCCAGCAGTTACGGGCAGCTAGCGGGAGTTTACGAGCAGTACTTC.

V gene TRBV27 combines with J gene TRBJ2-1; 7 bases line up with TRBD2. The CDR3 length is 16 residues. The germline V gene has CDR1 MNHEY and CDR2 SMNVEV (reference sequence). Unmatched junction bases numbered 6, after V lost 0 bases and J lost 4 bases. The chain's CDR3 is CASSLSFASGYNEQFF. DNA for the CDR3: TGTGCCAGCAGTTTATCCTTTGCTAGCGGATACAATGAGCAGTTCTTC.

This sequence joins TRBV5-5 and TRBJ2-1; tentatively, D is TRBD2 (6 bases). This CDR3 contains 15 residues. Trimming removed 4 bases at V and 4 bases at J, with 15 bases between. Germline CDR1 SGHKS, CDR2 YYEKEE (reference sequence). CDR3 sequence: CASSQGGQSYNEQFF. CDR3 sequence (DNA): TGTGCCAGCAGCCAGGGAGGCCAGTCGTACAATGAGCAGTTCTTC.

This clonotype was found many times. This chain uses TRBV5-4 with TRBJ2-1, with D unclear. Looked up from germline, CDR1 is SGHNT and CDR2 is YYREEE (reference sequence). The CDR3 runs to 13 residues. Deletions cut 5 bases from V and 8 bases from J, with 14 bases between. In DNA, the CDR3 is TGTGCCAGCAGGATAATCAGTCGGGATGAGCAGTTCTTC. It is translated as CASRIISRDEQFF.

The gene calls are TRBV5-1 and TRBJ2-7, with 9 positions matching TRBD1. V lost 4 bases to trimming and J lost 3 bases; unmatched junction nucleotides: 8. Germline CDR1 SGHRS, CDR2 YFSETQ. The CDR3 length is 15 residues. This CDR3 is CASSQTGTGLYEQYF. CDR3 in DNA: TGCGCCAGCAGCCAGACCGGGACAGGGCTCTACGAGCAGTACTTC.

This chain's CDR3 is CASSWDRTGGTEAFF. CDR3 in DNA: TGTGCCAGCAGTTGGGATAGAACCGGCGGCACTGAAGCTTTCTTT. The chain is built from TRBV6-2 or TRBV6-3 and TRBJ1-1, with no clear D. The CDR3 extends over 15 amino acids. V was trimmed by 4 bases and J by 4 bases, leaving 16 bases between them. The V gene's germline CDR1 is MNHEY and CDR2 SVGEGT.

The chain couples TRBV6-1 to TRBJ2-5; 11 bases match TRBD2. The CDR3 is 18 amino acids. Germline lookup yields CDR1 MNHNS and CDR2 SASEGT. The ends lost 2 bases at V and 10 bases at J; junction bases unmatched: 18. CDR3 protein: CASSERLLLAGDLSVQYF. CDR3 DNA sequence: TGTGCCAGCAGTGAAAGGTTACTACTAGCGGGGGACCTGAGCGTCCAGTACTTC.

This clonotype showed up just a few times. J is TRBJ2-1 and V is TRBV5-6, with TRBD1 as a possible D gene (6 bases). The germline CDR1 and CDR2 sequences are SGHDT and YYEEEE. Trimming stripped 6 bases from V and 3 bases from J, with 10 bases between. CDR3 length: 13 amino acids. The CDR3 loop is CASTKQGYNEQFF. Here the CDR3 DNA reads TGTGCCAGCACCAAACAGGGCTACAATGAGCAGTTCTTC.

This rearrangement joins TRBV5-5 to TRBJ2-1, with D possibly TRBD1 on 7 matching bases. Germline V gives CDR1 SGHKS, CDR2 YYEKEE (reference sequence). This CDR3 contains 15 residues. Trimming removed 5 bases at V and 4 bases at J, with 16 bases between. The CDR3 DNA is TGTGCCAGCAGATTAGGCGGGACAGCTTACAATGAGCAGTTCTTC. Its translation is CASRLGGTAYNEQFF.

This clonotype was detected once. The rearrangement uses TRBV5-1 and TRBJ2-6, with no clear D. Germline CDR1 SGHRS, CDR2 YFSETQ. The ends were cut back, 4 bases at V and 0 bases at J, with 14 bases in the middle. The CDR3 is 17 residues long. The CDR3 loop reads CASSASWGLSGANVLTF. The CDR3 DNA is TGCGCCAGCAGCGCCAGCTGGGGTCTCTCTGGGGCCAACGTCCTGACTTTC.

This rearrangement joins TRBV10-3 to TRBJ2-3; D is unclear. The germline V gene has CDR1 ENHRY and CDR2 SYGVKD. Trimming took off 3 bases at V and 6 bases at J, with 4 bases between the two ends. This CDR3 has 11 amino acids. As DNA, the CDR3 is TGTGCCATCAGTGATCGGGATACGCAGTATTTT. Its translation is CAISDRDTQYF.

This clonotype was seen many times. This chain links TRBV4-3 with TRBJ1-3; D call uncertain. Trimming took off 0 bases at V and 4 bases at J, with 13 bases between the two ends. The CDR3 is made up of 16 amino acids. CDR1 and CDR2 from the germline V gene are LGHNA and YSLEER. The CDR3 DNA reads TGCGCCAGCAGCCAAGACGGCTCCTCACTCGGAAACACCATATATTTT. It is translated as CASSQDGSSLGNTIYF.

This clonotype was counted at least ten times. The CDR3 spells CSAGTAEAFF. As DNA, the CDR3 is TGCAGCGCCGGGACAGCTGAAGCTTTCTTT. This chain links TRBV29-1 with TRBJ1-1; 7 bases align to TRBD1. After removal of 7 bases from V and 6 bases from J, the junction contained 2 bases not matched to a gene. The V gene's germline CDR1 is SQVTM and CDR2 ANQGSEA. The CDR3 length is 10 residues.